This TCR beta chain was observed in a study of graft-versus-host responses after intestinal transplantation. Study context: Recipients underwent multivisceral, liver-intestinal, or isolated intestinal transplants.

The repertoire was sequenced with immunoSEQ multiplex PCR; TCRdb's copy has only in-frame clones and lacks some. The sample has around 38,000 clones, roughly 80% seen once. CDR1 and CDR2 from the germline V gene are SGDLS and YYNGEE. V lost 0 bases to trimming and J lost 2 bases, with 12 bases between them. This CDR3 region has 16 residues. The rearrangement links TRBV9 to TRBJ2-1; D is perhaps TRBD2 (6 bases). Sequences were derived from PBMCs, sampled 1070 days after transplant. The sequence was collected from a human patient who received an intestinal transplant, so some T cells may come from the graft donor. The CDR3 region is CASSVEPGRTYNEQFF. The CDR3 nucleotides are TGTGCCAGCAGCGTAGAGCCCGGGAGAACCTACAATGAGCAGTTCTTC. Variable domain in full (rest from reference TRBV9 and TRBJ2-1): DSGVTQTPKHLITATGQRVTLRCSPRSGDLSVYWYQQSLDQGLQFLIQYYNGEERAKGNILERFSAQQFPDLHSELNLSSLELGDSALYFCASSVEPGRTYNEQFFGPGTRLTVL.